This TCR beta chain was retrieved from a study of T cell repertoires in cytomegalovirus infection. Across the whole study: Selection of CMV epitopes for the study included recently identified HLA-C-restricted and well-studied HLA-B-restricted ones. An indication of both CMV infection and matching HLA type came from public TCR beta signatures. Whole-study results and caveats: Summed frequency of shared TCR beta families picked out CMV carriers who also had the relevant HLA. The response measured ex vivo was dominated by TCR beta clonotypes (HLA-C-restricted and CMV-specific).

Comments on this clonotype: Its antigen is not known. This may stem from a read error, because a much larger clone lies one nucleotide away.

TCRdb processed the reads anew with MiXCR; each CDR3 protein has one entry. The sample holds roughly 990,000 distinct CDR3 sequences, less than 35% seen once. This sample comprised cultured CD8+ T cells from PBMCs, obtained from culture after CMV antigen stimulation. The clonotype originates from a human donor in good health (CMV status not recorded). Some clones in this sample may be carry-over from other donors' samples.

CDR3 amino acids: CPSSPSPGANVLTF. In DNA, the CDR3 is TGTCCCAGCAGTCCGAGCCCTGGGGCCAACGTCCTGACTTTC. The chain links TRBV12-3 or TRBV12-4 to TRBJ2-6; D is uncertain. The CDR3 runs to 14 residues.